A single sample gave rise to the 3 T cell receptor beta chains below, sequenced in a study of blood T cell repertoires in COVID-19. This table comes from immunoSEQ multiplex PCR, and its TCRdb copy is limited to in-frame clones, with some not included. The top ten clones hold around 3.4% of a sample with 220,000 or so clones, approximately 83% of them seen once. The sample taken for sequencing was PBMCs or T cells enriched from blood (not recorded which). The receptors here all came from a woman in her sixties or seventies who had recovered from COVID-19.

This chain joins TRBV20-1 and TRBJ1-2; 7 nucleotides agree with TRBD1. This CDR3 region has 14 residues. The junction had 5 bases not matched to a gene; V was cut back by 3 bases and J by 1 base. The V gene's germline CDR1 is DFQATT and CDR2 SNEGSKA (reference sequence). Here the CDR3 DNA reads TGCAGTGCTAGTCAGGGGGTTTTTAACTATGGCTACACCTTC. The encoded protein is CSASQGVFNYGYTF.

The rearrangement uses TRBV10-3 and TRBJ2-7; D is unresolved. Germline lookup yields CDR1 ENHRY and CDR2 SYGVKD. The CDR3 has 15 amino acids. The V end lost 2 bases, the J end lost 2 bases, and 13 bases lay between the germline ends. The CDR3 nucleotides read TGTGCCATCAGTGAGCGGCAGGTGGCCGCCTACGAGCAGTACTTC. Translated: CAISERQVAAYEQYF.

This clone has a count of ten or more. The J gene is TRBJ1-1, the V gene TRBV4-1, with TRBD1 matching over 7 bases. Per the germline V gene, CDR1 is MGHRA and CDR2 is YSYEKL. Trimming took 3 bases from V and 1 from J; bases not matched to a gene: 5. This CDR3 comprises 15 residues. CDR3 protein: CASSQPTGRNTEAFF. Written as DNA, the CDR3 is TGCGCCAGCAGCCAGCCGACAGGGAGGAACACTGAAGCTTTCTTT.